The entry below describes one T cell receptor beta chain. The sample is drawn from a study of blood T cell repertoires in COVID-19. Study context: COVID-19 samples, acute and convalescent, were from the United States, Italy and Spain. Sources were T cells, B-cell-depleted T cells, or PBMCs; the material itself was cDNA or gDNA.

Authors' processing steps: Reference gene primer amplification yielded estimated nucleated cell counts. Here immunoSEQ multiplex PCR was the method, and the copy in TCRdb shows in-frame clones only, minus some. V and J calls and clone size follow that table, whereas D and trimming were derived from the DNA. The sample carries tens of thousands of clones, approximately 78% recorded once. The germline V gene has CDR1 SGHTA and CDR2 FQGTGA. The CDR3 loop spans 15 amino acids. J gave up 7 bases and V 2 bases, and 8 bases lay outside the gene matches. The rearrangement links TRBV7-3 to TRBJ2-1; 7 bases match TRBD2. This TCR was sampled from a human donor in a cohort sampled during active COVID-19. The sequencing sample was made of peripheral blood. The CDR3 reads CASSLGQGGENEQFF. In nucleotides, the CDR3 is TGTGCCAGCAGCTTAGGGCAGGGAGGGGAAAATGAGCAGTTCTTC.